This T cell receptor beta chain is drawn from a study of blood T cell repertoires in COVID-19. In the study overall: The origin of the acute and convalescent COVID-19 samples was the United States, Italy and Spain. PBMCs, B-cell-depleted T cells, or T cells provided the cDNA or gDNA that made up the material.

How the authors handled the data: Researchers report that nucleated cell counts were estimated from reference gene primer amplification. TCRdb's copy holds only in-frame clones and misses some; the assay was immunoSEQ multiplex PCR. V, J and clone size reflect that table, while D and trimming were determined from the DNA. Among around 260,000 clones, roughly 83% were seen once, and the ten largest hold about 5%. Trimming removed 3 bases from V and 1 base from J; junction bases left unmatched: 9. The germline V gene has CDR1 SGHRS and CDR2 YFSETQ. The CDR3 covers 19 residues. The gene calls are TRBV5-1 and TRBJ2-4; 14 bases match TRBD2. Specimen: peripheral blood. This clonotype originated in a man aged 55 to 69 who had recovered from COVID-19. CDR3 DNA sequence: TGCGCCAGCAGCTCACCGGGACTAGCGGGAGATGTCGCCAAAAACATTCAGTACTTC. This encodes CASSSPGLAGDVAKNIQYF. Looking up the rest from reference TRBV5-1 and TRBJ2-4 gives the full variable domain: KAGVTQTPRYLIKTRGQQVTLSCSPISGHRSVSWYQQTPGQGLQFLFEYFSETQRNKGNFPGRFSGRQFSNSRSEMNVSTLELGDSALYLCASSSPGLAGDVAKNIQYFGAGTRLSVL.